The rows below give T cell receptor beta chains drawn from one sample of a study of T cells in Graves' hyperthyroidism and ophthalmopathy. TCRdb independently ran MiXCR on the multiplex PCR reads; one entry per CDR3 protein. The table includes a few hundred thousand distinct CDR3 sequences, about 15% detected once. Sample: blood. Receptors were obtained from a woman in her 30s with Graves' hyperthyroidism. Each CDR3 is given with its conserved first and last residue. D genes are given only for firm matches. Clone size is shown for a subset of rows, as once, few, many or a class of expanded clone.

d_gene	j_gene	abundance	v_gene	CDR3aa	CDR3nt
.	TRBJ2-3	.	TRBV12-3/TRBV12-4	CASSLGTPNTDTQYF	TGTGCCAGCAGTTTAGGGACTCCAAACACAGATACGCAGTATTTT
TRBD1	TRBJ2-3	.	TRBV15	CATNTRTGSTDTQYF	TGTGCCACCAACACACGGACAGGAAGCACAGATACGCAGTATTTT
TRBD1	TRBJ1-1	.	TRBV28	CAGSPRTGGKTEAFF	TGTGCCGGCAGTCCACGGACAGGAGGGAAAACTGAAGCTTTCTTT
TRBD1	TRBJ1-2	.	TRBV28	CASSFLVVKTGTDYGYTF	TGTGCCAGCAGTTTTCTGGTCGTGAAAACAGGGACAGACTATGGCTACACCTTC
TRBD2	TRBJ2-7	few	TRBV20-1	CSASLAGSLEQYF	TGCAGTGCTAGCCTAGCGGGTTCGTTAGAGCAGTACTTC
TRBD2	TRBJ2-2	.	TRBV20-1	CSASAGGTTGELFF	TGCAGTGCTAGTGCGGGGGGGACAACCGGGGAGCTGTTTTTT
TRBD2	TRBJ2-7	many	TRBV4-2	CASSQGTSGLRYEQYF	TGTGCCAGCAGCCAAGGGACTAGCGGACTCCGCTACGAGCAGTACTTC
.	TRBJ1-5	few	TRBV3-1	CASSQDQWNQPQHF	TGTGCCAGCAGCCAAGACCAGTGGAATCAGCCCCAGCATTTT
TRBD2	TRBJ2-1	many	TRBV12-3/TRBV12-4	CASSLLASGRGNEQFF	TGTGCCAGCAGTTTATTGGCTAGCGGGAGGGGCAATGAGCAGTTCTTC
.	TRBJ2-5	many	TRBV28	CASTLGGVETQYF	TGTGCCAGCACCTTGGGGGGAGTGGAGACCCAGTACTTC